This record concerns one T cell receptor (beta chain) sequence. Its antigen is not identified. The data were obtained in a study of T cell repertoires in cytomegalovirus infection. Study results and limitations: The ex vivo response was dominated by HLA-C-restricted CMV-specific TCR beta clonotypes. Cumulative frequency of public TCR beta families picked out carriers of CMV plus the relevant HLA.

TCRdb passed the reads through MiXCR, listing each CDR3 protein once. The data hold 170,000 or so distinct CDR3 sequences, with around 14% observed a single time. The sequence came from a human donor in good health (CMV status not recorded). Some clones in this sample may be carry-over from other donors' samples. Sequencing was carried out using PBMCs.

DNA for the CDR3: TGCAGCGTTTTAGCGGGACGGGCCCTCTCCTACAATGAGCAGTTCTTC. Its translation: CSVLAGRALSYNEQFF. V is TRBV29-1 and J is TRBJ2-1; 8 bases match TRBD2. The CDR3 loop spans 16 amino acids. Germline CDR1 is SQVTM and CDR2 is ANQGSEA. Trimming took 5 bases from V and 0 from J; bases not matched to a gene: 9.